This is a list of T cell receptor beta chains from one sample in a study of blood T cell repertoires in COVID-19. Some clones are missing from TCRdb's copy, which holds only in-frame ones; the method was immunoSEQ multiplex PCR. This table has about 310,000 clones, roughly 90% appearing once. The sequenced sample consisted of peripheral blood. The receptors were sampled from a woman aged 30 to 39 with COVID-19, enrolled during active disease. The CDR3 runs from the conserved cysteine through the conserved F or W. Each record gives: V gene, J gene, CDR3 protein.

V: TRBV7-2
J: TRBJ2-3
CDR3: CASSPAPTRSTQYF

V: TRBV7-4
J: TRBJ1-5
CDR3: CASSLARGWAPYSNQPQHF

V: TRBV11-2
J: TRBJ2-3
CDR3: CASSTPFSGKGGTDTQYF

V: TRBV28
J: TRBJ2-7
CDR3: CASSSTYEQYF

V: TRBV11-3
J: TRBJ1-1
CDR3: CASSLVSSAEAFF

V: TRBV6-4
J: TRBJ1-2
CDR3: CASSDSTGSGYTF

V: TRBV5-1
J: TRBJ1-5
CDR3: CASSPTGTGSNQPQHF

V: TRBV30
J: TRBJ1-4
CDR3: CATSGEKLFF

V: TRBV10-3
J: TRBJ1-1
CDR3: CAISEQEIEAFF

V: TRBV5-4
J: TRBJ2-1
CDR3: CASSLDLPGQGGSEQFF

V: TRBV2
J: TRBJ1-1
CDR3: CASSEWGDTEAFF

V: TRBV6-1
J: TRBJ1-2
CDR3: CASSEGGDWSYGYTF

V: TRBV25-1
J: TRBJ2-1
CDR3: CASTMSAAGLAGHNEQFF

V: TRBV4-1
J: TRBJ1-1
CDR3: CASSQLTGLTEAFF

V: TRBV28
J: TRBJ1-1
CDR3: CASSFQGVRSTEAFF

V: TRBV5-1
J: TRBJ2-1
CDR3: CASSPGTGVGEQFF

V: TRBV9
J: TRBJ1-1
CDR3: CASSLGGDKAFF

V: TRBV27
J: TRBJ1-6
CDR3: CASSRGTGSPLHF

V: TRBV5-4
J: TRBJ2-1
CDR3: CASSLERRPTNHNEQFF

V: TRBV30
J: TRBJ2-5
CDR3: CAWSMYANQETQYF

V: TRBV5-6
J: TRBJ2-1
CDR3: CASSLSLYNEQFF

V: TRBV7-3
J: TRBJ2-3
CDR3: CASSFLVTDTQYF

V: TRBV11-3
J: TRBJ2-1
CDR3: CASSFGGPSYNEQFF

V: TRBV4-1
J: TRBJ2-2
CDR3: CASSYRELAGGGGGELFF

V: TRBV14
J: TRBJ1-3
CDR3: CASSPLGQGNTIYF

V: TRBV20-1
J: TRBJ2-7
CDR3: CSASFPGGISYEQYF

V: TRBV2
J: TRBJ1-2
CDR3: CASTVGQGKGRGNYGYTF

V: TRBV19
J: TRBJ1-1
CDR3: CASSIRASENTEAFF

V: TRBV6-5
J: TRBJ1-6
CDR3: CASSAGTGGVSLHF

V: TRBV23-1
J: TRBJ2-7
CDR3: CASSQSGGQGSYEQYF

V: TRBV2
J: TRBJ1-5
CDR3: CASSQQGLLDQPQHF

V: TRBV19
J: TRBJ1-5
CDR3: CASSTHSSNQPQHF

V: TRBV2
J: TRBJ2-7
CDR3: CASSADRLYEQYF

V: TRBV6-5
J: TRBJ1-1
CDR3: CASGKQLNTEAFF

V: TRBV30
J: TRBJ1-1
CDR3: CAWSVFQGAEAFF